Below, 27 T cell receptor beta chains from the same sample are listed, as sequenced in a study of shared clonotypes between healthy human individuals. Libraries were prepared by immunoSEQ multiplex PCR; TCRdb keeps only in-frame clonotypes and omits some of them. The sample comprises about 1 million clones, roughly 80% of which are singletons, and around 1.5% rests with the top ten. Source material: memory CD4+ T cells sorted from blood. Documented subset: CD45RA-negative fraction. The receptors were sampled from a man between 18 and 29 years old in good health.

The gene calls are TRBV5-6 and TRBJ1-5; TRBD1 agrees at 9 bases. Germline CDR1 and CDR2: SGHDT and YYEEEE. V was clipped by 0 bases and J by 5 bases; unmatched bases: 3. This CDR3 spans 15 amino acids. CDR3 in amino acids: CASSLGDRDHQPQHF. CDR3 coding DNA: TGTGCCAGCAGCTTGGGGGACAGGGACCATCAGCCCCAGCATTTT.

The V call is TRBV7-9, the J call TRBJ2-7, with TRBD2 identical over 8 bases. Germline CDR1 SEHNR, CDR2 FQNEAQ (reference sequence). The V segment lost 3 bases and the J segment 7 bases; nucleotides outside the gene matches: 20. The CDR3 has 18 residues. The CDR3 reads CASSFGIAGTGTGREQYF. The CDR3 DNA reads TGTGCCAGCAGCTTTGGAATAGCGGGAACAGGAACGGGAAGGGAGCAGTACTTC.

This clone appeared many times. The rearrangement joins TRBV6-5 to TRBJ1-2, with D maybe TRBD1 (6 bases). Trimming took off 5 bases at V and 9 bases at J, with 13 bases between the two ends. CDR1 and CDR2 from the germline V gene are MNHEY and SVGAGI. The CDR3 consists of 12 residues. CDR3 sequence reads: CASSEGTLSYTF. CDR3 DNA sequence: TGTGCCAGCAGTGAGGGGACATTGAGCTACACCTTC.

This clone occurred a few times. The chain joins TRBV5-4 to TRBJ1-6, with D uncertain. V was shortened by 2 bases and J by 9 bases, with 12 bases between the two germline ends. CDR3 length equals 14 residues. Germline V gene data show CDR1 as SGHNT and CDR2 as YYREEE (reference sequence). The CDR3 bases are TGTGCCAGCAGCTTAGAGAAGGGAGGTTCACCCCTCCACTTT. Residues: CASSLEKGGSPLHF.

This chain connects TRBV5-1 to TRBJ1-4; TRBD1 agrees at 8 bases. J lost 8 bases, V lost 1 base, and 7 bases had no gene match. This CDR3 region has 15 residues. Per germline, CDR1 SGHRS and CDR2 YFSETQ. The CDR3 region has the DNA TGCGCCAGCAGCTTGAGGACAGGGCTAAGGGAAAAACTGTTTTTT. Its translation: CASSLRTGLREKLFF.

The chain is built from TRBV9 and TRBJ1-2; D gene ambiguous. The CDR3 is 13 amino acids. In germline, CDR1 is SGDLS, CDR2 YYNGEE. V was shortened by 3 bases and J by 4 bases, with 10 bases between the two germline ends. CDR3 nucleotide sequence: TGTGCCAGCAGCGGTGTAGCGGCCTATGGCTACACCTTC. This translates into CASSGVAAYGYTF.

The V gene is TRBV6-6, the J gene TRBJ2-7; D possibly matches TRBD1 or TRBD2 (5 bases each). This CDR3 comprises 13 residues. The germline CDR1 and CDR2 sequences are MNHNY and SVGAGI (reference sequence). V lost 2 bases to trimming and J lost 6 bases, with 11 bases between them. CDR3 sequence (DNA): TGTGCCAGCAGTTACGAGGGGTTCCGCGAGCAGTACTTC. This sequence encodes CASSYEGFREQYF.

The chain links TRBV30 to TRBJ2-5; weak D call: TRBD2 (7 bases). This CDR3 contains 14 residues. The ends were cut back, 5 bases at V and 4 bases at J, with 17 bases in the middle. The germline V gene has CDR1 GTSNPN and CDR2 SVGIG (reference sequence). CDR3 protein: CAWGQGQRGETQYF. For the CDR3, the DNA is TGTGCCTGGGGCCAAGGACAGCGGGGAGAGACCCAGTACTTC.

The count of this clone is one. The same CDR3 can be traced to other DNA sequences in this sample. The chain uses TRBV18 and TRBJ1-4; D not certain. The CDR3 runs 13 residues. Trimming shortened V by 3 bases and J by 8 bases, and 10 bases separated the two germline ends. Germline CDR1 reads KGHSH; CDR2 reads LQKENI. The CDR3 nucleotides are TGTGCCAGCTCACCCGGTATGAGCGAAAAACTGTTTTTT. Its translation is CASSPGMSEKLFF. The complete variable domain, with remaining parts taken from reference TRBV18 and TRBJ1-4, reads NAGVMQNPRHLVRRRGQEARLRCSPMKGHSHVYWYRQLPEEGLKFMVYLQKENIIDESGMPKERFSAEFPKEGPSILRIQQVVRGDSAAYFCASSPGMSEKLFFGSGTQLSVL.

As for this clone: This specimen includes other DNA sequences encoding the same CDR3. V and J are TRBV5-1 and TRBJ1-3; possible D gene TRBD1, 6 bases. The germline V gene has CDR1 SGHRS and CDR2 YFSETQ. V was cut by 4 bases and J by 1 base, with 9 bases left in between. The CDR3 consists of 14 residues. The CDR3 bases are TGCGCCAGCAGCCTTCAGGGGTCTGGAAACACCATATATTTT. It codes for CASSLQGSGNTIYF. The variable domain in full, completed from reference TRBV5-1 and TRBJ1-3, reads KAGVTQTPRYLIKTRGQQVTLSCSPISGHRSVSWYQQTPGQGLQFLFEYFSETQRNKGNFPGRFSGRQFSNSRSEMNVSTLELGDSALYLCASSLQGSGNTIYFGEGSWLTVV.

This chain links TRBV5-4 with TRBJ2-3; TRBD2 matches 10 bases. Germline CDR1 and CDR2: SGHNT and YYREEE (reference sequence). V lost 0 bases and J lost 4; bases outside the gene matches: 5. This CDR3 contains 16 residues. The CDR3 sequence: CASSLVQRGGPDTQYF. CDR3 DNA: TGTGCCAGCAGCTTGGTGCAGCGGGGGGGCCCAGATACGCAGTATTTT.

For this clone: Other DNA sequences in this sample translate to the same CDR3. This chain uses TRBV18 with TRBJ2-7; 9 bases match TRBD1. The ends lost 3 bases at V and 5 bases at J; junction bases unmatched: 8. The CDR3 is 15 residues long. The germline gives CDR1 KGHSH, CDR2 LQKENI. The CDR3 sequence: CASSPQGQGGHEQYF. CDR3 nucleotides: TGTGCCAGCTCACCGCAGGGACAGGGAGGGCACGAGCAGTACTTC.

V is TRBV27 and J is TRBJ1-1; no firm D call. Germline-derived CDR1 and CDR2 are MNHEY and SMNVEV (reference sequence). V lost 8 bases, J lost 8 bases, and 9 bases lay in between. The CDR3 loop spans 10 amino acids. The CDR3 here is CASWGREAFF. The DNA of the CDR3 is TGTGCCAGCTGGGGTAGGGAAGCTTTCTTT.

The table lists this clone with a count of one. The chain links TRBV13 to TRBJ2-2, with 9 bases lining up with TRBD1. Unmatched junction bases numbered 20, after V lost 5 bases and J lost 4 bases. The CDR3 runs to 20 residues. In germline, CDR1 is PRHDT, CDR2 FYEKMQ (reference sequence). The CDR3 nucleotides read TGTGCCAGCAGCGCCTACAGGGGGCAAAGAGAAATGAGGGGCACCGGGGAGCTGTTTTTT. Its translation: CASSAYRGQREMRGTGELFF.

V gene TRBV15 combines with J gene TRBJ1-1; D is unresolved. This CDR3 has 12 amino acids. The germline gives CDR1 LNHNV, CDR2 YYDKDF (reference sequence). The germline V and J ends were trimmed by 4 bases and 4 bases, with 7 bases remaining between them. The CDR3 DNA reads TGTGCCACCAGCAACCACGGCACTGAAGCTTTCTTT. Residues: CATSNHGTEAFF.

This sequence joins TRBV2 and TRBJ2-5; D not certain. With 7 bases removed from V and 9 bases from J, the gap between germline ends came to 21 bases. CDR1 SNHLY and CDR2 FYNNEI come from the germline V gene. This CDR3 spans 14 amino acids. Written as DNA, the CDR3 is TGTGCCAGCACCCTCCACACGGGTCGTTTGCCCCAGTACTTC. This translates into CASTLHTGRLPQYF.

The chain is built from TRBV5-6 and TRBJ1-2; no clear D gene. Trimming removed 4 bases from V and 0 bases from J, with 10 bases in between. Germline assignment: CDR1 SGHDT and CDR2 YYEEEE. The CDR3 extends over 14 amino acids. The CDR3 bases are TGTGCCAGCAGCCTGACAAGTACTAACTATGGCTACACCTTC. It translates to CASSLTSTNYGYTF.

The chain couples TRBV4-2 to TRBJ2-7; D unresolved. From germline, CDR1 is LGHNA and CDR2 YNFKEQ. The CDR3 spans 13 residues. V lost 5 bases to trimming and J lost 6 bases, with 14 bases between them. The CDR3 coding sequence is TGTGCCAGCAGCTTGCCCTTTTCTAGCGAGCAGTACTTC. Its translation: CASSLPFSSEQYF.

This clone was counted ten times or more. This rearrangement joins TRBV6-1 to TRBJ2-7, with 9 bases identical to TRBD1. J gave up 2 bases and V 8 bases, and 7 bases lay outside the gene matches. There are 14 residues in the CDR3. CDR1 is MNHNS, CDR2 SASEGT, per germline. The CDR3 DNA sequence: TGTGCCAGCGGGGTTAGACAGGGGGCCTACGAGCAGTACTTC. Protein sequence: CASGVRQGAYEQYF.

V and J are TRBV19 and TRBJ2-1, with 10 positions matching TRBD2. The ends lost 1 base at V and 2 bases at J; junction bases unmatched: 8. Germline V gene lookup returns CDR1 LNHDA and CDR2 SQIVND (reference sequence). The CDR3 has 18 amino acids. The CDR3: CASSIGMERGGTYNEQFF. CDR3 nucleotides: TGTGCCAGTAGTATAGGGATGGAGCGGGGGGGCACCTACAATGAGCAGTTCTTC.

This rearrangement joins TRBV29-1 to TRBJ2-1; D possibly corresponds to TRBD2 (5 bases). V was cut by 1 base and J by 8 bases, with 6 bases left in between. CDR1 and CDR2 from the germline V gene are SQVTM and ANQGSEA. The CDR3 covers 11 residues. The CDR3 sequence is CSVEAGDEQFF. The CDR3 DNA sequence: TGCAGCGTTGAAGCCGGGGATGAGCAGTTCTTC.

This chain links TRBV5-6 with TRBJ2-4, with D hard to call. The CDR3 sequence is 17 residues long. Germline assignment: CDR1 SGHDT and CDR2 YYEEEE. Trimming removed 2 bases at V and 6 bases at J, with 21 bases between. The CDR3 region is CASSLFWVVRCGNIQYF. In DNA, the CDR3 is TGTGCCAGCAGCTTATTCTGGGTGGTTCGGTGTGGAAACATTCAGTACTTC.

CDR3 loop: CASSPFARKTGGNYEQYF. Written as DNA, the CDR3 is TGTGCCAGCTCACCATTTGCCCGCAAGACTGGTGGGAACTACGAGCAGTACTTC. The J gene is TRBJ2-7, the V gene TRBV18, with unresolved D. The CDR3 spans 18 residues. V gave up 2 bases and J gave up 3 bases, with 23 bases separating them. Germline CDR1 KGHSH, CDR2 LQKENI. The complete variable domain, with remaining parts taken from reference TRBV18 and TRBJ2-7, reads NAGVMQNPRHLVRRRGQEARLRCSPMKGHSHVYWYRQLPEEGLKFMVYLQKENIIDESGMPKERFSAEFPKEGPSILRIQQVVRGDSAAYFCASSPFARKTGGNYEQYFGPGTRLTVT.

The chain couples TRBV2 to TRBJ2-1; 9 bases match TRBD2. V lost 5 bases, J lost 7 bases, and 6 bases stayed unmatched. CDR1 and CDR2 from the germline V gene are SNHLY and FYNNEI. The CDR3 totals 14 residues. The CDR3, as DNA: TGTGCCAGCAGTTTTAGCGGGGGTTCGAATGAGCAGTTCTTC. It yields the protein CASSFSGGSNEQFF.

Remarks on this clone: This same CDR3 is encoded by further DNA sequences in the sample. The rearrangement uses TRBV7-8 and TRBJ2-5; 9 bases line up with TRBD1. With V trimmed by 1 base and J by 3 bases, 3 bases remained unmatched. The CDR3 covers 15 residues. From germline, CDR1 is SGHVS and CDR2 FQNEAQ. This chain's CDR3 is CASSLGGQGKETQYF. The CDR3 region has the DNA TGTGCCAGCAGCTTAGGGGGACAGGGTAAAGAGACCCAGTACTTC. The full variable domain, completed using reference TRBV7-8 and TRBJ2-5, is GAGVSQSPRYKVAKRGQDVALRCDPISGHVSLFWYQQALGQGPEFLTYFQNEAQLDKSGLPSDRFFAERPEGSVSTLKIQRTQQEDSAVYLCASSLGGQGKETQYFGPGTRLLVL.

The V call is TRBV6-6, the J call TRBJ1-6; D perhaps matches TRBD1 (5 bases). Germline-derived CDR1 and CDR2 are MNHNY and SVGAGI (reference sequence). This CDR3 comprises 12 residues. The V end lost 6 bases, the J end lost 10 bases, and 10 bases lay between the germline ends. The CDR3 spells CASRRGTSPLHF. The DNA for the CDR3 is TGTGCCAGCAGGCGGGGCACATCACCCCTCCACTTT.

J is TRBJ2-5 and V is TRBV4-1; D could derive from TRBD1 or TRBD2 (5 bases each). V was cut by 5 bases and J by 5 bases, with 24 bases left in between. Germline CDR1 MGHRA, CDR2 YSYEKL. This CDR3 is 17 amino acids long. CDR3: CASSSEGMSFDRETQYF. In DNA form, the CDR3 reads TGCGCCAGCAGCTCTGAGGGGATGTCATTCGATAGGGAGACCCAGTACTTC.